This passage covers 24 T cell receptor beta chains from one sample sequenced in a study of breast tumors, draining lymph nodes, adjacent tissues. The lymph nodes were axillary draining lymph nodes from breast cancer patients. Via MiXCR, TCRdb re-called the multiplex PCR reads, giving one row per CDR3 protein. The repertoire holds under 300,000 distinct CDR3 sequences, with under 35% as singletons. Material for sequencing was axillary lymph node tissue. These receptors were obtained from a female donor with breast cancer. Some clones in this sample may be carry-over from other donors' samples.

The chain combines TRBV10-3 with TRBJ2-6, with 9 bases identical to TRBD1. The CDR3 has 18 amino acids. After removal of 4 bases from V and 2 bases from J, the junction contained 9 bases not matched to a gene. Germline CDR1 ENHRY, CDR2 SYGVKD. This chain's CDR3 is CAISGSGQGFPGANVLTF. For the CDR3, the DNA is TGTGCCATCAGTGGATCGGGACAGGGCTTCCCTGGGGCCAACGTCCTGACTTTC.

To note about this clonotype: A much larger clonotype is one base distant, so this may be a read error. The rearrangement joins TRBV2 to TRBJ2-5; TRBD2 might be the D (7 bases). From germline, CDR1 is SNHLY and CDR2 FYNNEI. There are 18 residues in the CDR3. The ends were cut back, 4 bases at V and 5 bases at J, with 26 bases in the middle. The CDR3 DNA sequence: TGTGCCAGCAGTGGGGCGACAAGTGGGGGGGGCCCGGAGGAGACCCAGTACTTC. Translated, it gives CASSGATSGGGPEETQYF.

This clonotype was seen repeatedly, ten times or more. J is TRBJ2-5 and V is TRBV11-1, with 12 bases that match TRBD2. CDR3 length: 15 amino acids. V was clipped by 5 bases and J by 1 base; unmatched bases: 2. Germline values: CDR1 SGHAT, CDR2 FQDESV (reference sequence). The CDR3 here is CASSPSGGAQETQYF. The CDR3 DNA reads as TGTGCCAGCAGCCCTAGCGGGGGGGCCCAAGAGACCCAGTACTTC.

The J gene is TRBJ1-6, the V gene TRBV12-3 or TRBV12-4, with D possibly TRBD1 on 6 matching bases. The CDR3 has 12 amino acids. Trimming took off 5 bases at V and 11 bases at J, with 10 bases between the two ends. The CDR3 DNA reads as TGTGCCAGCAGTGCGGACAGTACACCCCTCCACTTT. This gives the protein CASSADSTPLHF.

Details on this clonotype: A much larger clone lies a single base off, so this may be a read error. The chain has TRBV19 and TRBJ2-7; 11 nucleotides match TRBD1. Germline CDR1 and CDR2: LNHDA and SQIVND (reference sequence). This CDR3 has 16 amino acids. The trim removed 3 bases at V and 6 bases at J, leaving 10 bases unmatched. This chain's CDR3 is CASSMFWGDRGGEQYF. The CDR3 coding sequence is TGTGCCAGTAGTATGTTCTGGGGGGACAGGGGGGGCGAGCAGTACTTC.

This clonotype was found many times. J is TRBJ2-3 and V is TRBV2; D unclear. Per germline, CDR1 SNHLY and CDR2 FYNNEI. CDR3 length: 14 residues. Trimming pared 5 bases from V and 2 bases from J, leaving 11 bases between. The CDR3 loop reads CASSPLVSTDTQYF. The CDR3 DNA is TGTGCCAGCAGTCCTCTAGTATCCACAGATACGCAGTATTTT.

As regards this clonotype: At one end the junction does not follow the germline gene, possibly because of a read error. The chain links TRBV2 to TRBJ1-4; D may be TRBD1 (5 bases). CDR1 is SNHLY, CDR2 FYNNEI, per germline. The CDR3 contains 8 residues. In DNA form, the CDR3 reads TGTGCCAGCTGTGGAACAGGTTTT. It yields the protein CASCGTGF.

Points on this clonotype: One junction end disagrees with the germline gene, perhaps due to a read error. V gene TRBV12-3 or TRBV12-4 combines with J gene TRBJ2-1, with 10 bases fitting TRBD2. The CDR3 has 15 amino acids. CDR3 in amino acids: CASSLAGGPYNKQFF. The CDR3, as DNA: TGTGCCAGCAGCTTAGCGGGAGGTCCCTACAATAAGCAGTTCTTC.

The J gene is TRBJ2-3, the V gene TRBV18; 10 bases match TRBD1. Losses at the gene ends were 4 bases for V and 0 bases for J; bases not matched to a gene: 7. This CDR3 is 17 amino acids long. The germline CDR1 and CDR2 sequences are KGHSH and LQKENI. CDR3 in DNA: TGTGCCAGCTCACGCGGGACAGGGGCATCTAGCACAGATACGCAGTATTTT. Amino acids: CASSRGTGASSTDTQYF.

This clonotype came up many times. The chain has TRBV19 and TRBJ2-7; no reliable D call. Germline CDR1 LNHDA, CDR2 SQIVND (reference sequence). Trimming left V 4 bases short and J 6 bases short, with 7 bases between. The CDR3 loop spans 11 amino acids. This CDR3 reads CASSTGSEQYF. In nucleotides, the CDR3 is TGTGCCAGTAGTACCGGATCCGAGCAGTACTTC.

This clonotype was detected many times. V is TRBV24-1 and J is TRBJ2-5, with 9 bases matching TRBD1. V dropped 4 bases and J dropped 4; count of bases not matched to a gene: 3. The CDR3 is 14 amino acids. CDR1 KGHDR and CDR2 SFDVKD come from the germline V gene. The CDR3 DNA follows: TGTGCCACCAGTGACCGGACAGGGGTAGAGACCCAGTACTTC. This sequence encodes CATSDRTGVETQYF.

In this sample, this clonotype turned up a few times. The chain uses TRBV5-1 and TRBJ2-2, with 13 bases matching TRBD2. CDR3 length equals 16 residues. The trim removed 5 bases at V and 6 bases at J, leaving 7 bases unmatched. In germline, CDR1 is SGHRS, CDR2 YFSETQ. CDR3 loop: CASSSWTSGRSGELFF. The CDR3 DNA is TGCGCCAGCAGTTCATGGACTAGCGGGAGATCCGGGGAGCTGTTTTTT.

The chain uses TRBV6-2 or TRBV6-3 and TRBJ2-3; 8 bases map to TRBD1. The CDR3 runs 16 residues. Germline V gene sequence: CDR1 MNHEY, CDR2 SVGEGT. Trimming removed 2 bases from V and 0 bases from J; junction bases left unmatched: 4. In DNA form, the CDR3 reads TGTGCCAGCAGTTACCCTACAGGGGGAAGCACAGATACGCAGTATTTT. Residues: CASSYPTGGSTDTQYF.

CDR3: CASSQTGDTEAFF. CDR3 bases: TGTGCCAGTAGCCAAACAGGAGACACTGAAGCTTTCTTT. The V and J genes are TRBV19 and TRBJ1-1; weak D call: TRBD1 (5 bases). From germline, CDR1 is LNHDA and CDR2 SQIVND (reference sequence). The V end lost 6 bases, the J end lost 3 bases, and 11 bases lay between the germline ends. The CDR3 is 13 amino acids.

The V gene is TRBV24-1, the J gene TRBJ2-1; perhaps TRBD1 as D (6 bases). Germline loops: CDR1 KGHDR, CDR2 SFDVKD. This CDR3 comprises 16 residues. V lost 5 bases to trimming and J lost 5 bases, with 18 bases between them. In nucleotides, the CDR3 is TGTGCCACCAGTGCTAAGGGGTGGGGGCTACACAATGAGCAGTTCTTC. Its translation is CATSAKGWGLHNEQFF.

There are many counts of this clonotype. The V and J genes are TRBV6-5 and TRBJ2-7; 7 bases line up with TRBD1. With V trimmed by 2 bases and J by 5 bases, 6 bases remained unmatched. This CDR3 spans 14 amino acids. CDR1 is MNHEY and CDR2 is SVGAGI in the germline V gene. CDR3 region: CASSYRDRAHEQYF. CDR3 nucleotide sequence: TGTGCCAGCAGTTACCGGGACAGAGCCCACGAGCAGTACTTC.

Concerning this clonotype: One base away lies a much larger clone, so this may be a sequencing read error. The chain couples TRBV5-5 to TRBJ2-3; TRBD2 is a possible D gene (6 bases). V was pared by 0 bases and J by 4 bases, with 15 bases between. The CDR3 has 16 amino acids. Germline loops: CDR1 SGHKS, CDR2 YYEKEE (reference sequence). The CDR3, as DNA: TGTGCCAGCAGCTTGGGGGGACCTTCGGGGGCAGATACGCAGTATTTT. It encodes CASSLGGPSGADTQYF.

This clonotype was detected many times. The V call is TRBV6-5, the J call TRBJ2-5, with 8 bases aligning to TRBD2. The CDR3 extends over 15 amino acids. Germline assignment: CDR1 MNHEY and CDR2 SVGAGI. The V segment lost 5 bases and the J segment 5 bases; nucleotides outside the gene matches: 10. The CDR3 DNA reads TGTGCCAGCAGTCCTCTGAGCGGGAGAACGGAGACCCAGTACTTC. Translated, it gives CASSPLSGRTETQYF.

This clonotype has at least ten counts. The rearrangement joins TRBV14 to TRBJ2-1, with 12 bases identical to TRBD1. This CDR3 has 20 residues. Germline-derived CDR1 and CDR2 are SGHDN and FVKESK. The junction had 16 bases not matched to a gene; V was cut back by 6 bases and J by 1 base. The CDR3 sequence: CASSPTGRDRGRESYNEQFF. Written as DNA, the CDR3 is TGTGCCAGCAGTCCCACTGGACGGGACAGGGGGCGGGAGTCCTACAATGAGCAGTTCTTC.

This clonotype was detected many times. The chain employs TRBV5-6 and TRBJ1-2; D remains ambiguous. CDR1 is SGHDT, CDR2 YYEEEE, per germline. With 0 bases removed from V and 7 bases from J, the gap between germline ends came to 13 bases. CDR3 length: 14 amino acids. CDR3 bases: TGTGCCAGCAGCTTGGCCGTAGGGCAGCTTGGCTACACCTTC. This codes for CASSLAVGQLGYTF.

The chain recombines TRBV6-1 with TRBJ2-2, with TRBD1 matching over 8 bases. This CDR3 spans 15 amino acids. J gave up 5 bases and V 5 bases, and 7 bases lay outside the gene matches. Germline values: CDR1 MNHNS, CDR2 SASEGT. The CDR3 reads CASSLRTGRTGELFF. Written as DNA, the CDR3 is TGTGCCAGCAGTCTTAGGACAGGGCGGACCGGGGAGCTGTTTTTT.

This clonotype has ten or more counts. The J gene is TRBJ2-2, the V gene TRBV11-2; TRBD2 agrees at 11 bases. J gave up 8 bases and V 8 bases, and 19 bases lay outside the gene matches. The CDR3 covers 18 residues. Germline V gene sequence: CDR1 SGHAT, CDR2 FQNNGV. In DNA form, the CDR3 reads TGTGCCAGCCAAGAGAAAACTAGCGGGAGTTTCGGGAGGGGGGAGCTGTTTTTT. It codes for CASQEKTSGSFGRGELFF.

This rearrangement joins TRBV7-6 to TRBJ1-2; maybe TRBD1 (5 bases). CDR3 size: 14 residues. CDR1 SGHVS and CDR2 FNYEAQ come from the germline V gene. Trimming took off 1 base at V and 6 bases at J, with 12 bases between the two ends. CDR3 region: CASSLGGGNDGYTF. The CDR3 coding sequence is TGTGCCAGCAGCTTAGGCGGGGGAAATGATGGCTACACCTTC.

This chain joins TRBV20-1 and TRBJ2-7, with 10 nucleotides matching TRBD2. From germline, CDR1 is DFQATT and CDR2 SNEGSKA (reference sequence). The CDR3 spans 14 residues. After removal of 1 base from V and 0 bases from J, the junction contained 0 bases not matched to a gene. The CDR3 sequence: CSARASGSSYEQYF. For the CDR3, the DNA is TGCAGTGCTAGAGCTAGCGGGAGCTCCTACGAGCAGTACTTC.